This record looks at one T cell receptor beta chain sequence and its context. Its antigen is still unknown. This record belongs to a study of T-cell memory formation after mild COVID-19. TCRdb itself ran the 5' RACE reads through MiXCR, one entry per CDR3 protein. The table includes around 80,000 distinct CDR3 sequences, 13% detected once. Regarding the study as a whole: Memory from before infection featured some responding clones, which suggests cross-reactive memory joined.

Trimming pared 5 bases from V and 5 bases from J, leaving 6 bases between. The CDR3 runs 11 residues. Sequences were obtained from PBMCs or a T cell subset sorted from them (not recorded which). This receptor was obtained from a man aged 18 to 29 who had mild COVID-19 (a few samples of this study predate the infection). Cell type and time point are not known. The rearrangement joins TRBV12-3 or TRBV12-4 to TRBJ2-5, with a weak D call TRBD2 (5 bases). The CDR3 reads CASSRGETQYF. Here the CDR3 DNA reads TGTGCCAGCAGTCGAGGGGAGACCCAGTACTTC.